This T cell receptor beta chain is from a study of metastatic and nonmetastatic thyroid tumors. As for the study in general: Samples came from malignant and benign thyroid patients, and repertoires were compared across blood and tumor or nodule tissue.

Per the original data handling: In papillary thyroid cancer, a distant-metastasis classifier was built using CDR3 differences across clinicopathological groups. With MiXCR, TCRdb called clones anew from the PCR reads. TCRdb, not the authors, supplied the V and J calls. The sample yields more than 11,000 clones, about 28% seen once. Study-wide results and caveats: Patients with malignant thyroid tumors reportedly had significantly higher TCR beta diversity than those with benign nodules, in blood and tumor.

Each patient came to thyroid surgery without any prior treatment (of any kind). Concerning this clone itself: Antigen: not known. The junction and the germline gene differ at one end; a read error may be behind it.

The CDR3 totals 20 residues. Germline V gene data show CDR1 as SGHRS and CDR2 as YFSETQ. The source is a female donor with papillary thyroid cancer or a benign thyroid nodule (not recorded which). Some clones in this sample may be carry-over from other donors' samples. The sequenced sample consisted of blood. The V gene is TRBV5-1, the J gene TRBJ2-2; the D gene could be TRBD1 or TRBD2 (5 bases each). CDR3 amino acids: CASAFRGRRTGLTKTGELFF. DNA for the CDR3: TGCGCCAGCGCCTTTAGGGGCAGGAGGACGGGCTTAACGAAAACCGGGGAGCTGTTTTTT.